One sample yielded the 25 T cell receptor beta chains listed below, sequenced in a study of regulatory T cells in long-lasting Graves disease. Library construction for TCR beta used iRepertoire HTBI primers and Arm-PCR of CDR3 regions. Via MiXCR, TCRdb re-called the multiplex PCR reads, giving one row per CDR3 protein. This repertoire shows 400,000 to 450,000 distinct CDR3 sequences, around 14% found once; its top ten account for approximately 15%. Time point indicated: newly diagnosed GD, antithyroid drugs for less than 3 months. Extracted PBMC RNA gave rise to the TCR library. In addition, the sample was reused for a study of T cells in Graves' hyperthyroidism and ophthalmopathy.

The sequencing used peripheral blood mononuclear cells (PBMCs), collected at new diagnosis, from a patient treated with antithyroid drugs. All receptors derive from a woman in her 30s with Graves disease.

There are many counts of this clonotype. This chain uses TRBV29-1 with TRBJ2-5; no clear D. CDR1 is SQVTM, CDR2 ANQGSEA, per germline. V dropped 6 bases and J dropped 7 bases, with 15 bases sitting between them. The length of the CDR3 is 12 residues. CDR3 sequence reads: CSVPVTIGTQYF. CDR3 bases: TGCAGCGTCCCTGTCACTATTGGGACCCAGTACTTC.

This clonotype was detected ten times or more. The V gene is TRBV20-1, the J gene TRBJ1-5; D remains unclear. The germline gives CDR1 DFQATT, CDR2 SNEGSKA (reference sequence). V was pared by 3 bases and J by 2 bases, with 8 bases between. This CDR3 is built from 13 residues. CDR3 coding DNA: TGCAGTGCTAGGACGGTTGGCAATCAGCCCCAGCATTTT. Its protein product is CSARTVGNQPQHF.

Many counts were recorded for this clonotype. The chain joins TRBV12-3 or TRBV12-4 to TRBJ1-2, with a tentative D call TRBD1 (6 bases). Deletions cut 4 bases from V and 2 bases from J, with 14 bases between. This CDR3 has 15 amino acids. Here the CDR3 DNA reads TGTGCCAGCAGTTCATATACAGGGTTGAACTATGGCTACACCTTC. It yields the protein CASSSYTGLNYGYTF.

This clonotype was seen a handful of times. The chain uses TRBV28 and TRBJ2-6, with D possibly TRBD1 on 6 matching bases. Germline V gives CDR1 MDHEN, CDR2 SYDVKM. CDR3 size: 18 residues. V lost 5 bases, J lost 0 bases, and 17 bases lay in between. The CDR3 here is CASSPRGGRHSGANVLTF. CDR3 bases: TGTGCCAGCAGTCCCAGAGGGGGACGGCACTCTGGGGCCAACGTCCTGACTTTC. Complete variable domain (other parts from reference TRBV28 and TRBJ2-6): DVKVTQSSRYLVKRTGEKVFLECVQDMDHENMFWYRQDPGLGLRLIYFSYDVKMKEKGDIPEGYSVSREKKERFSLILESASTNQTSMYLCASSPRGGRHSGANVLTFGAGSRLTVL.

There are many counts of this clonotype. The J gene is TRBJ2-3, the V gene TRBV11-2; D is unclear. The ends were cut back, 0 bases at V and 4 bases at J, with 8 bases in the middle. The CDR3 loop spans 14 amino acids. Germline CDR1 reads SGHAT; CDR2 reads FQNNGV. CDR3 loop: CASSLDLWPDTQYF. CDR3 DNA: TGTGCCAGCAGCTTAGATCTGTGGCCAGATACGCAGTATTTT.

This clonotype was counted at least ten times. The J gene is TRBJ2-7, the V gene TRBV6-2 or TRBV6-3; 7 bases are a match to TRBD2. The junction had 4 bases not matched to a gene; V was cut back by 2 bases and J by 0 bases. The germline V gene has CDR1 MNHEY and CDR2 SVGEGT. The CDR3 covers 15 residues. The CDR3 is CASSYGASGSYEQYF. As DNA, the CDR3 is TGTGCCAGCAGTTACGGCGCTAGCGGCTCCTACGAGCAGTACTTC.

In its sample, this clonotype was seen many times. The V and J genes are TRBV28 and TRBJ1-2; D ambiguous. The CDR3 runs to 14 residues. Germline lookup yields CDR1 MDHEN and CDR2 SYDVKM. V gave up 6 bases and J gave up 2 bases, with 13 bases separating them. Here the CDR3 reads CASRPPVQNYGYTF. The DNA for the CDR3 is TGTGCCAGCAGGCCGCCGGTTCAGAACTATGGCTACACCTTC.

The chain is built from TRBV10-3 and TRBJ1-2; D unresolved. V was clipped by 4 bases and J by 0 bases, with 9 bases between them. Germline CDR1 is ENHRY and CDR2 is SYGVKD. The CDR3 sequence is 14 residues long. The CDR3 DNA reads TGTGCCATCAGTGTTAACCCAACTAACTATGGCTACACCTTC. Its protein product is CAISVNPTNYGYTF.

This clonotype has just a few counts. The J gene is TRBJ2-2, the V gene TRBV20-1; no reliable D call. V was trimmed by 0 bases and J by 0 bases, leaving 11 bases between them. CDR1 is DFQATT, CDR2 SNEGSKA, per germline (reference sequence). The CDR3 sequence is 16 residues long. CDR3 DNA: TGCAGTGCTAGAGATCTTCAAGGGCCGAACACCGGGGAGCTGTTTTTT. Encoded protein: CSARDLQGPNTGELFF.

The chain employs TRBV29-1 and TRBJ1-1, with 8 nucleotides matching TRBD1. The ends lost 3 bases at V and 0 bases at J; junction bases unmatched: 6. The CDR3 extends over 15 amino acids. Germline assignment: CDR1 SQVTM and CDR2 ANQGSEA. CDR3: CSVDGQGIMNTEAFF. In DNA, the CDR3 is TGCAGCGTTGATGGACAGGGCATTATGAACACTGAAGCTTTCTTT.

Details on this clonotype: This may be a read error: a much more frequent sequence differs by one nucleotide. The V call is TRBV6-1, the J call TRBJ1-1; D unclear. The CDR3 has 17 amino acids. V lost 2 bases and J 1 base, leaving 17 bases between the germline ends. Germline V lookup: CDR1 MNHNS, CDR2 SASEGT. CDR3 residues: CASSEPYRPIANTEAFF. As DNA, the CDR3 is TGTGCCAGCAGTGAACCGTATCGCCCAATCGCGAACACTGAAGCTTTCTTT.

In its sample, this clonotype was seen many times. The chain has TRBV27 and TRBJ2-7, with 8 bases aligning to TRBD1. The CDR3 runs to 15 residues. CDR1 is MNHEY, CDR2 SMNVEV, per germline (reference sequence). V lost 5 bases to trimming and J lost 6 bases; unmatched junction nucleotides: 12. In DNA form, the CDR3 reads TGTGCCAGCAGTGAAAGTTCCCCAGGGGGCGGCGAGCAGTACTTC. This codes for CASSESSPGGGEQYF.

This clonotype was detected only a few times. The gene calls are TRBV10-2 and TRBJ2-7; no firm D call. This CDR3 comprises 13 residues. From germline, CDR1 is WSHSY and CDR2 SAAADI. Trimming left V 4 bases short and J 4 bases short, with 11 bases between. As DNA, the CDR3 is TGCGCCAGCAGTGGTACAAGCAGGTACGAGCAGTACTTC. Encoded protein: CASSGTSRYEQYF.

This clonotype has a count of ten or more. The J gene is TRBJ2-7, the V gene TRBV29-1; 14 bases line up with TRBD2. CDR1 SQVTM and CDR2 ANQGSEA come from the germline V gene. The junction had 4 bases not matched to a gene; V was cut back by 0 bases and J by 6 bases. There are 15 residues in the CDR3. In DNA, the CDR3 is TGCAGCGTTGAAGATGGGACTAGCGGGAGTGGCGAGCAGTACTTC. Encoded protein: CSVEDGTSGSGEQYF.

As regards this clonotype: This may stem from a read error, because a much larger clone lies one nucleotide away. The gene calls are TRBV30 and TRBJ1-1; D is uncertain. The germline V gene encodes CDR1 GTSNPN and CDR2 SVGIG (reference sequence). V was cut by 3 bases and J by 4 bases, with 6 bases left in between. The CDR3 is made up of 11 amino acids. CDR3 region: CAWREGTEAFF. The CDR3 DNA sequence: TGTGCCTGGAGAGAGGGCACTGAAGCTTTCTTT. Filled out from reference TRBV30 and TRBJ1-1, the complete variable domain reads SQTIHQWPATLVQPVGSPLSLECTVEGTSNPNLYWYRQAAGRGLQLLFYSVGIGQISSEVPQNLSASRPQDRQFILSSKKLLLSDSGFYLCAWREGTEAFFGQGTRLTVV.

This clonotype was counted between two and nine times. The rearrangement uses TRBV29-1 and TRBJ2-3; no reliable D call. The end of the DNA aligns better with TRBJ2-5, so the J call may be wrong. The germline V gene encodes CDR1 SQVTM and CDR2 ANQGSEA. CDR3 length equals 12 residues. CDR3 coding DNA: TGCAGCGTCCACAGAGGAAAAGGGACCCAGTACTTC. Protein: CSVHRGKGTQYF.

V gene TRBV28 combines with J gene TRBJ1-4; tentatively, D is TRBD1 (6 bases). The CDR3 loop spans 15 amino acids. Trimming pared 3 bases from V and 3 bases from J, leaving 11 bases between. CDR1 is MDHEN, CDR2 SYDVKM, per germline. The CDR3: CASSFRGAANEKLFF. The CDR3 region has the DNA TGTGCCAGCAGTTTCCGGGGGGCTGCTAATGAAAAACTGTTTTTT.

This clonotype appeared once. The J gene is TRBJ2-3, the V gene TRBV28, with a tentative D call TRBD2 (5 bases). Trimming cost V 5 bases and J 3 bases, with 18 bases left between them. There are 16 residues in the CDR3. Germline V gene data show CDR1 as MDHEN and CDR2 as SYDVKM. This CDR3 reads CASSGVGSWRTDTQYF. CDR3 nucleotides: TGTGCCAGCAGTGGAGTGGGTAGCTGGAGGACAGATACGCAGTATTTT. Complete variable domain (other parts from reference TRBV28 and TRBJ2-3): DVKVTQSSRYLVKRTGEKVFLECVQDMDHENMFWYRQDPGLGLRLIYFSYDVKMKEKGDIPEGYSVSREKKERFSLILESASTNQTSMYLCASSGVGSWRTDTQYFGPGTRLTVL.

This clonotype came up many times. This sequence joins TRBV20-1 and TRBJ1-4, with D perhaps matching TRBD1 (6 bases). V lost 5 bases and J 7 bases, leaving 11 bases between the germline ends. The CDR3 is made up of 12 amino acids. Germline CDR1 DFQATT, CDR2 SNEGSKA (reference sequence). The CDR3 region is CSAGGRGEKLFF. In nucleotides, the CDR3 is TGCAGTGCTGGGGGGCGAGGTGAAAAACTGTTTTTT.

V is TRBV5-1 and J is TRBJ1-6; 9 nucleotides match TRBD1. CDR1 is SGHRS, CDR2 YFSETQ, per germline. V lost 4 bases, J lost 10 bases, and 12 bases stayed unmatched. The CDR3 loop spans 16 amino acids. CDR3 protein: CASSPDSGQGSSPLHF. DNA of the CDR3: TGCGCCAGCAGCCCGGACTCGGGACAGGGAAGCTCACCCCTCCACTTT.

This chain joins TRBV2 and TRBJ2-2, with D perhaps TRBD1 (5 bases). The CDR3 sequence is 13 residues long. V gave up 9 bases and J gave up 1 base, with 9 bases separating them. Per the germline V gene, CDR1 is SNHLY and CDR2 is FYNNEI. The CDR3 region is CARSTGNTGELFF. CDR3 nucleotide sequence: TGTGCCAGGTCCACAGGGAACACCGGGGAGCTGTTTTTT.

The J gene is TRBJ1-4, the V gene TRBV14; 7 bases are a match to TRBD1. This CDR3 has 15 residues. The junction had 6 bases not matched to a gene; V was cut back by 1 base and J by 7 bases. From germline, CDR1 is SGHDN and CDR2 FVKESK. CDR3 loop: CASSQVTGTAEKLFF. The CDR3 DNA reads TGTGCCAGCAGCCAAGTAACCGGGACAGCTGAAAAACTGTTTTTT.

The chain couples TRBV15 to TRBJ1-5; TRBD1 matches at 8 bases. This CDR3 has 15 residues. V dropped 11 bases and J dropped 3; count of bases not matched to a gene: 12. Germline assignment: CDR1 LNHNV and CDR2 YYDKDF (reference sequence). DNA for the CDR3: TGTGCCTCGGCCCAGGACAGGGCTGTCAATCAGCCCCAGCATTTT. Protein sequence: CASAQDRAVNQPQHF.

This clonotype was recorded many times. This rearrangement joins TRBV30 to TRBJ2-7; 7 bases are shared with TRBD2. The junction had 12 bases not matched to a gene; V was cut back by 0 bases and J by 4 bases. This CDR3 spans 16 amino acids. Germline loops: CDR1 GTSNPN, CDR2 SVGIG (reference sequence). CDR3 sequence: CAWSVMASGAFYEQYF. Written as DNA, the CDR3 is TGTGCCTGGAGTGTAATGGCTAGCGGAGCCTTTTACGAGCAGTACTTC.

Ten or more counts support this clonotype. The V and J genes are TRBV6-1 and TRBJ1-5, with 12 bases that match TRBD1. V lost 3 bases to trimming and J lost 9 bases; unmatched junction nucleotides: 3. Germline V CDR1 and CDR2: MNHNS, SASEGT. The CDR3 runs 14 residues. CDR3 region: CASSEGQGALPQHF. The CDR3 DNA reads TGTGCCAGCAGTGAGGGACAGGGGGCTTTGCCCCAGCATTTT.